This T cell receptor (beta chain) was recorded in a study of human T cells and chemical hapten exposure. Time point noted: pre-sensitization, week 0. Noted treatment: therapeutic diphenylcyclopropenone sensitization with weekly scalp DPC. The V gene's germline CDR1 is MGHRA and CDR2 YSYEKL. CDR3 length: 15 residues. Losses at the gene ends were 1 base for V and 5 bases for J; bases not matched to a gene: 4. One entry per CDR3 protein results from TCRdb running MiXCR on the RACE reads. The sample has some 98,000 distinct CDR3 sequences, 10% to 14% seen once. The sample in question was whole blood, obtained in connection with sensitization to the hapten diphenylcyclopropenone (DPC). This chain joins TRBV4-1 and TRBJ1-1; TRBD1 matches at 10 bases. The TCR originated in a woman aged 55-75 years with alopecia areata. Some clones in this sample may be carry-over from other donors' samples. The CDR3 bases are TGCGCCAGCAGCCAAGCGGGACAGGGGTGGACTGAAGCTTTCTTT. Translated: CASSQAGQGWTEAFF.